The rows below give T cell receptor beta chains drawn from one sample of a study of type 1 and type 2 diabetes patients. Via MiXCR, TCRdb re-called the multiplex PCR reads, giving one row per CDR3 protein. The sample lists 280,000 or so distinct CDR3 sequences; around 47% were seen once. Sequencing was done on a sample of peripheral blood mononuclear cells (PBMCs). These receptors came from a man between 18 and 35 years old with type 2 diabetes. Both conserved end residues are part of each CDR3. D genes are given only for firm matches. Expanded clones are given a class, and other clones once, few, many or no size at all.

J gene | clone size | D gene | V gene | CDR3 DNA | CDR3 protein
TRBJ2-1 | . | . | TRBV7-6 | TGTGCCAGGAGCCCCTTATACCGAACGAGTATCAATGAGCAGTTCTTC | CARSPLYRTSINEQFF
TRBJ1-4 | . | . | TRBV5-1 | TGCGCCAGCAGCTTGGCTGCAGGGGTTAATGAAAAACTGTTTTTT | CASSLAAGVNEKLFF
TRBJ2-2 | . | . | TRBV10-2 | TGCGCCAGCAGTGTCGGCGCCAACACCGGGGAGCTGTTTTTT | CASSVGANTGELFF
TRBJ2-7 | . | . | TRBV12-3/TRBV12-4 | TGTGCCAGCCGAGGATCGAGCTCCTACGAGCAGTACTTC | CASRGSSSYEQYF
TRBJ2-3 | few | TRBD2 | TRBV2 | TGTGCCAGCGGGGCTAGCGGGGAGGGCACAGATACGCAGTATTTT | CASGASGEGTDTQYF
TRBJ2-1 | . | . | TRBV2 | TGTGCCAGCAGGGGAAGGGATGGGAGGCAGTTCTTC | CASRGRDGRQFF
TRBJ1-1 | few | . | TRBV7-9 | TGTGCCAGCAGCCCGCCCCGGGGGCCGAACACTGAAGCTTTCTTT | CASSPPRGPNTEAFF
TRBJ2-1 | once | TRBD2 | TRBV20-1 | TGCAGTGGCCAAACTAGCGGGAGAGGATGGAATGAGCAGTTCTTC | CSGQTSGRGWNEQFF
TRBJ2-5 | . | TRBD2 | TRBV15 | TGTGCCACCAGCAGAGAGGGACTAGCGGGGCGTATTCAAGAGACCCAGTACTTC | CATSREGLAGRIQETQYF
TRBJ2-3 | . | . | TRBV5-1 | TGCGCCAGCAGCGTCCCCGACCCCACAGATACGCAGTATTTT | CASSVPDPTDTQYF
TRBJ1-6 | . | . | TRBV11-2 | TGTGCCAGCAGCTGGGGCGGACAGAGCAATTCACCCCTCCACTTT | CASSWGGQSNSPLHF
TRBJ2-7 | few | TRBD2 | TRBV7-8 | TGTGCCAGCAGCCCTCTAGCGGGAGCGGGCGAGCAGTACTTC | CASSPLAGAGEQYF
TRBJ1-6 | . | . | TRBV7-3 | TGTGCCAGCAGCCCCGGGTCAAAGGGGGGCCCCCTCCACTTT | CASSPGSKGGPLHF
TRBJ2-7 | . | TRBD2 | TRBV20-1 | TGCAGTGCTAGAGATCTTGTAACTAGCGGGAGGGCGGGGGAGCAGTACTTC | CSARDLVTSGRAGEQYF
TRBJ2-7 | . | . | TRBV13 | TGTGCCAGCAGCTTACAGGGGGGGGCAGGGTACGAGCAGTACTTC | CASSLQGGAGYEQYF
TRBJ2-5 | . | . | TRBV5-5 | TGTGCCAGCAGCTTAAGGGACGTACTTCAAGAGACCCAGTACTTC | CASSLRDVLQETQYF
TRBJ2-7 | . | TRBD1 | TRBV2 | TGTGCCAGCAGTTTGCAGGGGGCTTGGGAGCAGTACTTC | CASSLQGAWEQYF
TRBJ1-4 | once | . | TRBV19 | TGTGCCAGTAGTAGGACTGATCTTAATGAAAAACTGTTTTTT | CASSRTDLNEKLFF
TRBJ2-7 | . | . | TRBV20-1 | TGCAGTGCTCGAAAGGGGGGGAGGTACGAGCAGTACTTC | CSARKGGRYEQYF
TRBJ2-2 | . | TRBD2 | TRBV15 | TGTGCCACCAGCAGCGGTGCGGGAGTAGGAACCGGGGAGCTGTTTTTT | CATSSGAGVGTGELFF
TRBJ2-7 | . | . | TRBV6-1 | TGTGCCAGCAGGGACCCAGGGAACGAGCAGTACTTC | CASRDPGNEQYF
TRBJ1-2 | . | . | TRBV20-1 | TGCAGTGCTAGAGATGGACCCGGCTACACCTTC | CSARDGPGYTF
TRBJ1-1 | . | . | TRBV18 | TGTGCCAGCAGGGGGATAAAAACAGGGCCCACTGAAGCTTTCTTT | CASRGIKTGPTEAFF
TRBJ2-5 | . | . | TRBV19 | TGTGCCAGTAGTGGAACCGGGTCAAAAGAGACCCAGTACTTC | CASSGTGSKETQYF
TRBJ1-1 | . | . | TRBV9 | TGTGCCAGCACGCAGGGAGACAGTCACACTGAAGCTTTCTTT | CASTQGDSHTEAFF
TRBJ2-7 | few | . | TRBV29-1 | TGCAGCGTTGAACGGGGGGCTCCGGGCGAGCAGTACTTC | CSVERGAPGEQYF
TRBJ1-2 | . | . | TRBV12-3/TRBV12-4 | TGTGCCAGCAGTTTTGGTCGGGCTACGCAGACCTATGGCTACACCTTC | CASSFGRATQTYGYTF
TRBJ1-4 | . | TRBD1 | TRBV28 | TGTGCCAGCAGTTTGCGGGGACAGGGGCAATTGGAACTGTTTTTT | CASSLRGQGQLELFF